The clone carrying this T cell receptor (beta chain) appeared a single time. The sample is drawn from a study of technical replicates of blood from several donors. Clones were sequenced by immunoSEQ multiplex PCR, and TCRdb holds only the in-frame ones, with some missing. The profile shows around 70,000 clones, 95% of them singletons. The clonotype originates from a human donor in good health. Sequences were obtained from T cells isolated from PBMCs.

The CDR3 spells CSVEDRGVANYGYTF. Written as DNA, the CDR3 is TGCAGCGTTGAAGACCGCGGGGTAGCTAACTATGGCTACACCTTC. The chain has TRBV29-1 and TRBJ1-2, with D hard to call. Per germline, CDR1 SQVTM and CDR2 ANQGSEA. This CDR3 region has 15 residues. V shed 0 bases and J shed 0 bases, with 11 bases lying between them. Supplemented by reference TRBV29-1 and TRBJ1-2, the full variable domain reads SAVISQKPSRDICQRGTSLTIQCQVDSQVTMMFWYRQQPGQSLTLIATANQGSEATYESGFVIDKFPISRPNLTFSTLTVSNMSPEDSSIYLCSVEDRGVANYGYTFGSGTRLTVV.